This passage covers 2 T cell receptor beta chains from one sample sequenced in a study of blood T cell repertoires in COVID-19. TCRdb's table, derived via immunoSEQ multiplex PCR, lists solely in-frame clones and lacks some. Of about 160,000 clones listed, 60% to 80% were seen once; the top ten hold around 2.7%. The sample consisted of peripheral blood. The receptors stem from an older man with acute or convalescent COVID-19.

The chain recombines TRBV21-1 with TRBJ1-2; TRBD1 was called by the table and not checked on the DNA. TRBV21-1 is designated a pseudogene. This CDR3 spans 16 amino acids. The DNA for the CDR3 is TGTGCCAGCAGTAAAGGTGGTACAGGGGTGCCCTATGGCTACACCTTC. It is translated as CASSKGGTGVPYGYTF.

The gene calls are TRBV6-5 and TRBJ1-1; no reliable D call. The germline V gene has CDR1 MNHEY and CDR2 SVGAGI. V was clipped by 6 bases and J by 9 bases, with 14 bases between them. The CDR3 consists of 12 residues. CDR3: CASSEAEPKAFF. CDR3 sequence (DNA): TGTGCCAGCAGCGAGGCGGAGCCTAAAGCTTTCTTT.